The clone carrying this T cell receptor beta chain was detected ten times or more. Its antigen is not identified. Germline lookup yields CDR1 DFQATT and CDR2 SNEGSKA (reference sequence). V lost 6 bases and J 0 bases, leaving 15 bases between the germline ends. This CDR3 spans 15 amino acids. A single run covered 15-18 subjects with over 180 million TCR-beta sequences. TCRdb re-called the 5' RACE reads with MiXCR, one entry per CDR3 protein. The repertoire holds about 59,000 distinct CDR3 sequences, with around 24% as singletons. The source of the sample is a study of neurological immune-mediated disorders. Findings and limits, study-wide: The greatest degree of TCR clonal expansion was observed in HTLV-1-associated myelopathy, with the lowest in multiple sclerosis, below that of healthy controls. CDR3 amino acid sequences found in expanded clones were never shared across subjects, suggesting private repertoires in all groups.

Time point defined: technical triplicate 2. Sequencing input: PBMCs. V usage is TRBV20-1 and J usage is TRBJ2-1; D may be TRBD2 (6 bases). The source of this sequence is a man between 60 and 70 years old with HTLV-1-associated myelopathy (HAM/TSP). The CDR3 protein is CSAPNSGTSYNEQFF. CDR3 bases: TGCAGTGCCCCGAATAGCGGAACCTCCTACAATGAGCAGTTCTTC.